The next 14 T cell receptor beta chains were all read from a single sample in a study of cytomegalovirus exposure and HLA in healthy donors. The PCR ran on 60 Vbeta and 13 Jbeta primers. The protocol was immunoSEQ multiplex PCR, while the TCRdb copy is restricted to in-frame clones and leaves out a portion. The sample includes tens of thousands of clones, about 79% of them seen just once. Input material: PBMCs. The receptors were sampled from a man aged 50-59 years in good health and CMV-seronegative.

The chain carries TRBV6-4 and TRBJ1-1; D unclear. CDR3 length: 14 amino acids. V was trimmed by 4 bases and J by 1 base, leaving 10 bases between them. Germline loops: CDR1 MRHNA, CDR2 SNTAGT. CDR3 loop: CASSAGPGNTEAFF. In DNA form, the CDR3 reads TGTGCCAGCAGTGCCGGTCCGGGGAACACTGAAGCTTTCTTT.

This chain joins TRBV19 and TRBJ1-2; D is unresolved. CDR1 LNHDA and CDR2 SQIVND come from the germline V gene (reference sequence). CDR3 length: 14 residues. The V and J ends lost 1 base and 5 bases respectively, with 11 bases between them. Here the CDR3 reads CASSIGGGSYGYTF. CDR3 coding DNA: TGTGCCAGTAGTATAGGCGGCGGGAGTTATGGCTACACCTTC.

This clone is a singleton in its sample. The rearrangement links TRBV7-2 to TRBJ2-7; 8 nucleotides agree with TRBD2. The V and J ends lost 5 bases and 3 bases, in that order; junction bases with no gene match: 9. CDR1 and CDR2 (germline): SGHTA, FQGNSA. This CDR3 is 15 amino acids long. The CDR3 DNA follows: TGTGCCAGCAGCCAGAGTGCTAGCGGGTTCTACGAGCAGTACTTC. It is translated as CASSQSASGFYEQYF.

This sequence joins TRBV13 and TRBJ2-7, with 12 bases that match TRBD2. The CDR3 spans 16 residues. The V gene end was trimmed by 5 bases and the J gene end by 0 bases; junction bases not matched to a gene: 5. Germline CDR1 PRHDT, CDR2 FYEKMQ (reference sequence). CDR3 region: CASSPRTSGASYEQYF. For the CDR3, the DNA is TGTGCCAGCAGCCCCCGGACTAGCGGGGCCTCCTACGAGCAGTACTTC.

The chain has TRBV19 and TRBJ1-1; 9 bases align to TRBD1. Germline V CDR1 and CDR2: LNHDA, SQIVND (reference sequence). The trim removed 2 bases at V and 5 bases at J, leaving 6 bases unmatched. This CDR3 is 15 amino acids long. The CDR3 sequence: CASSITGGVWTEAFF. In nucleotides, the CDR3 is TGTGCCAGTAGTATAACAGGGGGCGTATGGACTGAAGCTTTCTTT.

The rearrangement uses TRBV20-1 and TRBJ2-7, with TRBD2 as a possible D gene (5 bases). Looked up from germline, CDR1 is DFQATT and CDR2 is SNEGSKA (reference sequence). The CDR3 covers 11 residues. CDR3 in amino acids: CSKGSFYEQYF. CDR3 DNA: TGCAGCAAAGGGAGTTTTTACGAGCAGTACTTC.

The chain links TRBV11-2 to TRBJ2-1; 8 bases are a match to TRBD2. The CDR3 runs 16 residues. V trimming: 5 bases; J trimming: 0 bases; junction bases outside the gene matches: 6. The V gene's germline CDR1 is SGHAT and CDR2 FQNNGV. The CDR3 DNA is TGTGCCAGCAGCAGTACTAGCGGTAGCTCCTACAATGAGCAGTTCTTC. Translation: CASSSTSGSSYNEQFF.

This sequence joins TRBV19 and TRBJ1-5, with a possible D match to TRBD1 (5 bases). CDR3 size: 14 residues. The V end lost 1 base, the J end lost 6 bases, and 10 bases lay between the germline ends. CDR1 LNHDA and CDR2 SQIVND come from the germline V gene (reference sequence). For the CDR3, the DNA is TGTGCCAGTAGTATAGGAGACAGAAGTCAGCCCCAGCATTTT. It is translated as CASSIGDRSQPQHF.

The V gene is TRBV28, the J gene TRBJ2-2; TRBD2 matches 14 bases. V lost 5 bases and J lost 7; bases outside the gene matches: 6. The CDR3 is 16 amino acids. The germline V gene encodes CDR1 MDHEN and CDR2 SYDVKM. CDR3 sequence: CASSIGLAGGGGELFF. DNA for the CDR3: TGTGCCAGCAGTATAGGACTAGCGGGAGGTGGCGGGGAGCTGTTTTTT. The full variable domain, rest sourced from reference TRBV28 and TRBJ2-2, is DVKVTQSSRYLVKRTGEKVFLECVQDMDHENMFWYRQDPGLGLRLIYFSYDVKMKEKGDIPEGYSVSREKKERFSLILESASTNQTSMYLCASSIGLAGGGGELFFGEGSRLTVL.

The chain uses TRBV7-9 and TRBJ2-2, with TRBD2 identical over 7 bases. This CDR3 comprises 15 residues. V shed 1 base and J 6 bases; nucleotides not matched to a gene: 5. In germline, CDR1 is SEHNR, CDR2 FQNEAQ (reference sequence). The CDR3 spells CASSLGGRLAGELFF. The CDR3 DNA is TGTGCCAGCAGCTTAGGCGGGAGATTGGCCGGGGAGCTGTTTTTT.

The chain is built from TRBV6-6 and TRBJ1-1; D not resolved. V shed 6 bases and J shed 10 bases, with 12 bases lying between them. The germline CDR1 and CDR2 sequences are MNHNY and SVGAGI (reference sequence). The CDR3 runs to 11 residues. The CDR3 sequence is CASSWERVAFF. The CDR3 region has the DNA TGTGCCAGCAGCTGGGAGCGTGTAGCTTTCTTT.

This chain links TRBV7-2 with TRBJ2-7, with D perhaps matching TRBD1 (7 bases). This CDR3 contains 14 residues. Germline V lookup: CDR1 SGHTA, CDR2 FQGNSA. V shed 4 bases and J shed 6 bases, with 16 bases lying between them. CDR3 in amino acids: CASSYDGTAGEQYF. The DNA of the CDR3 is TGTGCCAGCAGCTATGACGGGACAGCGGGCGAGCAGTACTTC.

This clone was observed once. The rearrangement links TRBV2 to TRBJ2-3; 7 nucleotides agree with TRBD2. The CDR3 runs to 16 residues. Germline V gene data show CDR1 as SNHLY and CDR2 as FYNNEI. V gave up 5 bases and J gave up 4 bases; unmatched junction bases: 12. CDR3 nucleotides: TGTGCCAGCAGTTTCCGCCCTAGCGGTGCAGCAGATACGCAGTATTTT. This gives the protein CASSFRPSGAADTQYF.

This clone was seen a handful of times. V usage is TRBV6-5 and J usage is TRBJ1-1; 7 positions agree with TRBD1. The CDR3 runs to 13 residues. V trimming: 6 bases; J trimming: 6 bases; junction bases outside the gene matches: 7. CDR1 and CDR2 from the germline V gene are MNHEY and SVGAGI. In DNA, the CDR3 is TGTGCCAGCAGCCCACCCGGGACAGCTGAAGCTTTCTTT. Protein: CASSPPGTAEAFF.